What follows are 3 T cell receptor beta chains derived from one specimen sequenced in a study of shared clonotypes between healthy human individuals. Here immunoSEQ multiplex PCR was the method, and the copy in TCRdb shows in-frame clones only, minus some. There are about 680,000 clones in the sample; about 92% occur only once, and 24% lies in the top ten. It was CD45RO-negative cells, positively selected for CCR7, that made up naive CD8 cells, with terminally differentiated effector memory CD45RA+ cells excluded. Sequences were obtained from naive CD8+ T cells sorted from blood. The receptors originated from a man younger than 40 in good health.

The V gene is TRBV11-2, the J gene TRBJ2-5; tentative D call: TRBD1 (5 bases). The DNA end favors TRBJ2-7, so the J call may be wrong. Germline V gives CDR1 SGHAT, CDR2 FQNNGV. There are 12 residues in the CDR3. Here the CDR3 reads CASSPGRTEQYF. DNA for the CDR3: TGTGCCAGCAGCCCAGGGCGCACCGAGCAGTACTTC.

The chain carries TRBV29-1 and TRBJ2-7, with TRBD1 matching over 8 bases. The CDR3 is 15 residues long. J lost 2 bases, V lost 6 bases, and 12 bases had no gene match. Germline assignment: CDR1 SQVTM and CDR2 ANQGSEA. CDR3 DNA sequence: TGCAGCGTCGACACCGGGACAGGATCGGCCTACGAGCAGTACTTC. Its translation is CSVDTGTGSAYEQYF.

The rearrangement links TRBV6-6 to TRBJ1-1; D not certain. The ends were cut back, 2 bases at V and 4 bases at J, with 14 bases in the middle. From germline, CDR1 is MNHNY and CDR2 SVGAGI (reference sequence). CDR3 length equals 15 residues. CDR3 sequence: CASSYDPVRATEAFF. In DNA, the CDR3 is TGTGCCAGCAGTTACGACCCAGTCCGGGCCACTGAAGCTTTCTTT.